This T cell receptor beta chain was identified in a study of T cell responses to AZD1222 COVID-19 vaccine (dated by TCRdb to the early 2020s). Regarding the study in general: Because spike-specific TCR depth and breadth did not differ between the two schedules, AZD1222 recipients who got a second dose at roughly 4 weeks were pooled with those who got a second dose at roughly 12 weeks. A total of around 240 trial participants underwent TCR sequencing, of whom about 210 had received two doses of AZD1222 and around 26 had received two doses of the MenACWY control vaccine. Trial participants were enrolled into age subgroups of 18-55, 56-69 and 70-plus years, which contained about 150, 27 and 61 TCR-sequenced participants, respectively.

This clone showed up just a few times. The antigen it binds to is not known. Per-base quality was not reported, and no clone a single base away is much larger than it. Via the germline V gene, CDR1 is SGHAT and CDR2 FQNNGV. The CDR3 sequence holds 15 residues, the cysteine and phenylalanine included. Of all the DNA, just the CDR3 is kept, 45 bases in frame from base 1. V sheds 1 base and J sheds 2 bases, leaving 11 bases between their ends. Taken with the paper, the label for time point translates to: baseline before first vaccination. The vaccinee samples were drawn from two UK trials, COV001 and COV002, one of which was a single-blind randomized controlled phase 2/3 trial testing AZD1222 (ChAdOx1 nCoV-19) in healthy adults. Trial participant PBMC samples were collected at day 0 and day 28 after the second dose for TCRbeta chain sequencing. The CDR3 regions of human TCRbeta chains were subjected to immunosequencing. Turning to the authors' computational methods: Repertoire TCRs were matched against a reference library of SARS-CoV-2-specific TCRs generated with the MIRA antigen-specificity platform. Breadth was defined as the fraction of unique TCRs that were SARS-CoV-2-associated. Depth was defined as the fraction of total T cells that were SARS-CoV-2-associated. Each spike-specific TCR was assigned to its reactive spike region and to a CD4 or CD8 class using the MIRA data. Log10-transformed breadth and depth values were compared by one-way ANOVA with Sidak's multiple comparisons tests. The clones in this table, taken by TCRdb from immuneACCESS, are in-frame only. Not every clone is retained; where verified, under half of the shortfall comes from an unresolved V gene, and the cause of the rest is unknown. D and trimming were read from the DNA, whereas the V and J calls and clone size are those reported in that table. The sample table records around 140,000 clones; 70% to 90% of these occur just once. The ten largest account for around 8.6% of the sample.

What the work shows at the level of the full study, not this receptor alone: Epitopes outside the regions mutated in the B.1.351 and B.1.1.7 variants were reportedly recognized by nearly half of the unique spike-specific TCRs. After two AZD1222 doses, both the breadth and the depth of spike-specific TCRs were significantly higher than at day 0 and than in MenACWY recipients. The 56-69-year group was small, and its depth increase did not reach significance, likely because of low power. Participants were mostly white British and included more females than males, and it was suggested by the authors that clonal diversity may have been underestimated. CD4 TCRs associated with the vaccine covered the entire spike protein, and the dominant responses were in regions 160-218 and 743-854. Conclusions about previously exposed vaccinees are limited because only five to seven AZD1222 recipients were SARS-CoV-2 seropositive at baseline. No day 14 peak-response samples were available, so repertoires were characterized only after the peak T cell response.

The sequence was collected from an adult in good health. Recombination connected TRBV11-2 to TRBJ1-1; TRBD1 is a possible D gene, resting on 5 matching bases. The sequenced sample was peripheral blood, obtained on day 0 of AZD1222 vaccination. The CDR3 amino acid sequence is: CASSLGKGLNTEAFF. The bases read TGTGCCAGCAGCTTAGGAAAGGGGCTAAACACTGAAGCTTTCTTT.